The T cell receptor beta chain under discussion was sequenced for a study of early T cells in non-severe SARS-CoV-2 infection. MiXCR was run by TCRdb on the 5' RACE reads, yielding one entry per CDR3 protein. This sample has roughly 61,000 distinct CDR3 sequences, with roughly a tenth found just once. The TCR was taken from an adult who was a healthcare worker with PCR-confirmed SARS-CoV-2 infection or an uninfected control (not recorded which). The sequencing sample was made of whole blood.

CDR3 in DNA: TGCAGTGCTACTAGCGTCGAGACCCAGTACTTC. It codes for CSATSVETQYF. V is TRBV20-1 and J is TRBJ2-5; possibly TRBD2 for D (6 bases). The ends were cut back, 4 bases at V and 5 bases at J, with 8 bases in the middle. Germline V gene lookup returns CDR1 DFQATT and CDR2 SNEGSKA (reference sequence). The CDR3 covers 11 residues.